The 6 T cell receptor beta chains reported below all come from one sample, sequenced in a study of blood T cell repertoires in COVID-19. The assay was immunoSEQ multiplex PCR, and TCRdb's table has in-frame clones only and misses some. The table records about 210,000 clones, around 86% of them present only once. Input material: PBMCs or T cells enriched from blood (not recorded which). The receptor source for this set is a woman in her forties or fifties with acute COVID-19.

The J gene is TRBJ2-1, the V gene TRBV29-1; TRBD2 agrees at 7 bases. Germline V lookup: CDR1 SQVTM, CDR2 ANQGSEA. V lost 0 bases to trimming and J lost 4 bases; unmatched junction nucleotides: 9. CDR3 size: 16 residues. In DNA, the CDR3 is TGCAGCGTTGAAGATCGACGCGGGAGAGGGTACAATGAGCAGTTCTTC. Protein sequence: CSVEDRRGRGYNEQFF.

The V and J genes are TRBV6-2 or TRBV6-3 and TRBJ2-5, with 9 nucleotides matching TRBD1. The CDR3 is 12 amino acids. Germline V CDR1 and CDR2: MNHEY, SVGEGT. Losses at the gene ends were 4 bases for V and 7 bases for J; bases not matched to a gene: 1. The CDR3 region is CASSWDRATQYF. The DNA of the CDR3 is TGTGCCAGCAGTTGGGACAGGGCGACCCAGTACTTC.

The chain combines TRBV6-6 with TRBJ2-7; the match to TRBD2 covers 8 bases. The CDR3 covers 14 residues. In germline, CDR1 is MNHNY, CDR2 SVGAGI (reference sequence). J was trimmed by 5 bases and V by 2 bases; bases with no gene match: 5. CDR3 amino acids: CASSYQRESDEQYF. Here the CDR3 DNA reads TGTGCCAGCAGTTACCAGCGGGAGTCGGACGAGCAGTACTTC.

The V call is TRBV2, the J call TRBJ1-5; 11 bases agree with TRBD1. The CDR3 has 18 amino acids. V was pared by 4 bases and J by 4 bases, with 12 bases of the junction left unmatched. Germline V lookup: CDR1 SNHLY, CDR2 FYNNEI. The CDR3 DNA sequence: TGTGCCAGCAGTGTCGTTGTTGGACAGGGGGCTATAAATCAGCCCCAGCATTTT. It specifies CASSVVVGQGAINQPQHF. Complete variable domain (other parts from reference TRBV2 and TRBJ1-5): EPEVTQTPSHQVTQMGQEVILRCVPISNHLYFYWYRQILGQKVEFLVSFYNNEISEKSEIFDDQFSVERPDGSNFTLKIRSTKLEDSAMYFCASSVVVGQGAINQPQHFGDGTRLSIL.

This clone was detected only once. The chain is built from TRBV14 and TRBJ1-1; 9 nucleotides match TRBD1. Germline CDR1 reads SGHDN; CDR2 reads FVKESK. The CDR3 contains 15 residues. The junction had 7 bases not matched to a gene; V was cut back by 4 bases and J by 4 bases. CDR3: CASSPRQDRGTEAFF. CDR3 in DNA: TGTGCCAGCAGCCCCCGTCAGGACAGGGGCACTGAAGCTTTCTTT.

CDR3 sequence (DNA): TGTGCCAGCAGCTTAGGCCAGCCGGGCTATGGCTACACCTTC. Amino acid sequence: CASSLGQPGYGYTF. This rearrangement joins TRBV7-2 to TRBJ1-2; D ambiguous. Germline CDR1 is SGHTA and CDR2 is FQGNSA. This CDR3 contains 14 residues. Trimming took 1 base from V and 4 from J, leaving 10 bases between them.